A selection of T cell receptor beta chains follows, all from one sample in a study of cytotoxic CD8 clonotypes in ibrutinib-treated CLL. Profiling relied on immunoSEQ multiplex PCR, and the TCRdb table lists in-frame clones only, not all of them. The sample contains some 50,000 clones, around 73% of which appear only once. The sequences come from PBMCs, collected after 12 months of ibrutinib treatment. The receptors come from a human donor with chronic lymphocytic leukemia. Both conserved end residues are part of each CDR3. Each record gives: V gene, J gene, D gene, clone size, CDR3 DNA, CDR3 protein. The D gene is left open where the match is weak. Some rows mark clone size as missing; the rest say once, few, many or name a class of expanded clone.

V: TRBV19; J: TRBJ1-5; D: TRBD1; size: -; DNA: TGTGCCAGTAGGAACCAGGGGGGGATTAGCAATCAGCCCCAGCATTTT; CDR3: CASRNQGGISNQPQHF
V: TRBV30; J: TRBJ1-1; D: TRBD1; size: -; DNA: TGTGCCTGGAGCAAGGGGGCCCGGGGTGAAGCTTTCTTT; CDR3: CAWSKGARGEAFF
V: TRBV9; J: TRBJ1-1; D: -; size: once; DNA: TGTGCCAGCAGCGTAGTACCGGGGACCACTGCTAAAGCTTTCTTT; CDR3: CASSVVPGTTAKAFF
V: TRBV4-2; J: TRBJ1-2; D: -; size: -; DNA: TGTGCCAGCAGCCCCCCAGGTGGGGAGAATGGCTACACCTTC; CDR3: CASSPPGGENGYTF
V: TRBV30; J: TRBJ1-6; D: TRBD1; size: -; DNA: TGTGCCTGGAGTAAGGGGGCTGTTTCACCCCTCCACTTT; CDR3: CAWSKGAVSPLHF
V: TRBV18; J: TRBJ2-7; D: TRBD1; size: -; DNA: TGTGCCAGCTCACCGGAGATCACAGGGGGGCAAGGCGAGCAGTACTTC; CDR3: CASSPEITGGQGEQYF
V: TRBV14; J: TRBJ2-5; D: -; size: -; DNA: TGTGCCAGCAGCCAAGATCGCTTTCCCCAAGAGACCCAGTACTTC; CDR3: CASSQDRFPQETQYF
V: TRBV11-2; J: TRBJ2-1; D: -; size: once; DNA: TGTGCCAGCAGCTTAGGGGCAGGCTCCTACAATGAGCAGTTCTTC; CDR3: CASSLGAGSYNEQFF
V: TRBV5-1; J: TRBJ2-2; D: -; size: -; DNA: TGCGCCAGCAGCTTGGCAGCCACCGGGGAGCTGTTTTTT; CDR3: CASSLAATGELFF
V: TRBV7-2; J: TRBJ2-7; D: -; size: few; DNA: TGTGCCAGCAGCTTAGTAAAGGAATCCTACGAGCAGTACTTC; CDR3: CASSLVKESYEQYF
V: TRBV27; J: TRBJ1-6; D: TRBD1; size: once; DNA: TGTGCCAGCAGCGCTTTCGGGACAGGGAAGGGTGATGTAACGATAGGTTCACCCCTCCACTTT; CDR3: CASSAFGTGKGDVTIGSPLHF
V: TRBV7-2; J: TRBJ1-6; D: -; size: -; DNA: TGTGCCAGCAGCTTAACAGGGCCTAATTCACCCCTCCACTTT; CDR3: CASSLTGPNSPLHF
V: TRBV7-6; J: TRBJ2-1; D: TRBD1; size: once; DNA: TGTGCCAGCAGCTTAGGGTCAGGGACAGGGGGCGCCTACAATGAGCAGTTCTTC; CDR3: CASSLGSGTGGAYNEQFF
V: TRBV18; J: TRBJ1-2; D: -; size: -; DNA: TGTGCCAGCTCAGCAGGACAGAGCGGTTATGGCTACACCTTC; CDR3: CASSAGQSGYGYTF
V: TRBV7-2; J: TRBJ1-4; D: -; size: once; DNA: TGTGCCAGCAGCTCTGGGGCGCGTGAAAAACTGTTTTTT; CDR3: CASSSGAREKLFF
V: TRBV10-3; J: TRBJ2-3; D: -; size: -; DNA: TGTGCCATCAGTGGGGGCGGGGGCACAGATACGCAGTATTTT; CDR3: CAISGGGGTDTQYF
V: TRBV6-1; J: TRBJ1-5; D: -; size: -; DNA: TGTGCCAGCAGTGAAGCGACTGGGCTTCCCCAGCCCCAGCATTTT; CDR3: CASSEATGLPQPQHF
V: TRBV10-3; J: TRBJ1-3; D: -; size: -; DNA: TGTGCCATAGGATCGGGGGGAGATTACTCTGGAAACACCATATATTTT; CDR3: CAIGSGGDYSGNTIYF
V: TRBV28; J: TRBJ2-3; D: -; size: -; DNA: TGTGCCAGCATCGGGAGCACAGATACGCAGTATTTT; CDR3: CASIGSTDTQYF
V: TRBV25-1; J: TRBJ1-4; D: TRBD1; size: few; DNA: TGTGCCAGCAGTTCCTGGACAGGGGGGAATGAAAAACTGTTTTTT; CDR3: CASSSWTGGNEKLFF
V: TRBV7-3; J: TRBJ1-2; D: -; size: few; DNA: TGTGCCAGCAGCTTAACGTCGGGTAACTATGGCTACACCTTC; CDR3: CASSLTSGNYGYTF
V: TRBV19; J: TRBJ2-7; D: TRBD1; size: -; DNA: TGTGCCAGTAGTCGGGCTGGGACAGGGAACTACGAGCAGTACTTC; CDR3: CASSRAGTGNYEQYF
V: TRBV9; J: TRBJ1-4; D: -; size: -; DNA: TGTGCCAGCAGCGTAGCTACATCAGGGGCCGGTGAAAAACTGTTTTTT; CDR3: CASSVATSGAGEKLFF
V: TRBV9; J: TRBJ2-3; D: TRBD1; size: -; DNA: TGTGCCAGCAGCCCCCGGACAGGCGGCACAGATACGCAGTATTTT; CDR3: CASSPRTGGTDTQYF
V: TRBV19; J: TRBJ1-5; D: -; size: -; DNA: TGTGCCAGTAGTGGGGGCCATGTGGGTCAGCCCCAGCATTTT; CDR3: CASSGGHVGQPQHF
V: TRBV4-1; J: TRBJ1-2; D: -; size: -; DNA: TGCGCCAGCAGCCAAAACAATCTGGACAGCCATGGCTACACCTTC; CDR3: CASSQNNLDSHGYTF
V: TRBV5-1; J: TRBJ1-1; D: TRBD1; size: -; DNA: TGCGCCAGCAGCTTTGGGACAGGGAACACTGAAGCTTTCTTT; CDR3: CASSFGTGNTEAFF